This TCR beta chain originates from a study of cytomegalovirus exposure and HLA in healthy donors. On this clone itself: Its specificity is unknown.

Notes on the study in general: Published work reported that the classifier diagnosed cytomegalovirus status with high specificity and sensitivity.

Deletions cut 2 bases from V and 8 bases from J, with 18 bases between. Germline loops: CDR1 SEHNR, CDR2 FQNEAQ (reference sequence). This CDR3 contains 15 residues. The table came from immunoSEQ multiplex PCR; TCRdb's copy has only in-frame clones and leaves some out. The sample includes under 250,000 clones, about 87% of them seen just once. The donors were members of the validation cohort, which comprised roughly 130 subjects and was separate from the first cohort of fewer than 700 subjects. The receptor was derived from a man younger than 35 in good health and CMV-seronegative. Source material: PBMCs. This chain joins TRBV7-9 and TRBJ1-2; the D is unclear. The CDR3 sequence: CASSLTFPNTIGYTF. The DNA for the CDR3 is TGTGCCAGCAGCTTAACGTTCCCAAACACGATCGGCTACACCTTC.